The 29 T cell receptor beta chains listed next were all sequenced from one sample in a study of control samples from healthy donors and cancer patients (dated by TCRdb to the early 2020s). Libraries were prepared through the immunoSEQ multiplex PCR assay. TCRdb carries this immuneACCESS record with in-frame sequences only. Its versions omit some clonotypes, under half of them owing to an unresolved V gene in the studies checked, with the rest unexplained. The sample table holds some 140,000 clones, of which approximately 90% were seen once. Together, the top ten hold around 10% of the sample. Sequenced sample: blood. The receptors come from a woman aged 25 to 39 in good health.

Comments on this clone: Other DNA variants within this sample encode the same CDR3. The chain employs TRBV24-1 and TRBJ2-1, with 10 bases aligning to TRBD2. This CDR3 contains 15 residues. V shed 3 bases, J shed 6 bases, and the junction held 4 bases outside the gene matches. Germline V gene data show CDR1 as KGHDR and CDR2 as SFDVKD. The DNA of the CDR3 is TGTGCCACCAGTGATAGCGGGAGGGCCCGCAATGAGCAGTTCTTC. Amino acid sequence: CATSDSGRARNEQFF.

This clone was detected once. V usage is TRBV10-2 and J usage is TRBJ1-6; no clear D. The V gene's germline CDR1 is WSHSY and CDR2 SAAADI. The CDR3 spans 12 residues. V gave up 6 bases and J gave up 9 bases, with 9 bases separating them. DNA for the CDR3: TGCGCCAGCAGGGTGAAGAGTTCACCCCTCCACTTT. Its protein product is CASRVKSSPLHF.

The DNA for the CDR3 is TGTGCCAGTAGTATGGGCCAGAGAGGTGGCTACACCTTC. It encodes CASSMGQRGGYTF. The V call is TRBV19, the J call TRBJ1-2, with no clear D. From germline, CDR1 is LNHDA and CDR2 SQIVND (reference sequence). Trimming pared 3 bases from V and 7 bases from J, leaving 12 bases between. CDR3 length: 13 amino acids.

Only a few counts were recorded for this clone. V is TRBV12-3 or TRBV12-4 and J is TRBJ2-7; unclear D gene. CDR3 length: 12 residues. V lost 6 bases to trimming and J lost 0 bases, with 6 bases between them. The CDR3 loop reads CASSHSSYEQYF. The CDR3 region has the DNA TGTGCCAGCAGCCACAGCTCCTACGAGCAGTACTTC.

The chain carries TRBV6-5 and TRBJ1-6; a possible D gene is TRBD1 (6 bases). The CDR3 loop spans 13 amino acids. The V gene lost 8 bases and the J gene lost 6 bases, with 11 bases spanning the gap. Germline V gene sequence: CDR1 MNHEY, CDR2 SVGAGI. The CDR3 region is CASLRDINSPLHF. In DNA form, the CDR3 reads TGTGCCAGCCTCCGGGACATTAATTCACCCCTCCACTTT.

The chain employs TRBV27 and TRBJ1-1, with D possibly being TRBD1 (5 bases). The CDR3 extends over 14 amino acids. Trimming cost V 8 bases and J 4 bases, with 17 bases left between them. The germline CDR1 and CDR2 sequences are MNHEY and SMNVEV (reference sequence). CDR3 amino acids: CASRRGEGVTEAFF. The CDR3 bases are TGTGCCAGCCGACGGGGGGAGGGAGTCACTGAAGCTTTCTTT.

The chain links TRBV5-6 to TRBJ2-1; 9 nucleotides align to TRBD2. From germline, CDR1 is SGHDT and CDR2 YYEEEE. The CDR3 is 15 residues long. V was pared by 4 bases and J by 5 bases, with 7 bases of the junction left unmatched. The CDR3: CASSRVLAGHNEQFF. The DNA for the CDR3 is TGTGCCAGCAGCAGAGTACTAGCGGGCCACAATGAGCAGTTCTTC. The full variable domain, with the rest looked up from reference TRBV5-6 and TRBJ2-1, is DAGVTQSPTHLIKTRGQQVTLRCSPKSGHDTVSWYQQALGQGPQFIFQYYEEEERQRGNFPDRFSGHQFPNYSSELNVNALLLGDSALYLCASSRVLAGHNEQFFGPGTRLTVL.

The rearrangement links TRBV10-3 to TRBJ1-2; no clear D gene. Germline CDR1 is ENHRY and CDR2 is SYGVKD. V was cut by 1 base and J by 10 bases, with 7 bases left in between. The CDR3 is 11 amino acids. The CDR3 region has the DNA TGTGCCATCAGTGAGTTGGGGTACTACACCTTC. Translating it yields CAISELGYYTF.

J is TRBJ1-6 and V is TRBV5-4; 8 bases map to TRBD1. The CDR3 runs to 15 residues. V trimming: 0 bases; J trimming: 7 bases; junction bases outside the gene matches: 3. The germline V gene has CDR1 SGHNT and CDR2 YYREEE (reference sequence). The CDR3 protein is CASSLEQGANSPLHF. The CDR3 region has the DNA TGTGCCAGCAGCTTGGAGCAGGGGGCGAATTCACCCCTCCACTTT.

This clone was detected once. The chain couples TRBV29-1 to TRBJ1-1; a weak D match, TRBD1 (6 bases). The germline V and J ends were trimmed by 4 bases and 3 bases, with 12 bases remaining between them. The CDR3 length is 13 residues. Germline V gene data show CDR1 as SQVTM and CDR2 as ANQGSEA. CDR3 residues: CSVGTSGDTEAFF. CDR3 in DNA: TGCAGCGTTGGAACGTCAGGGGACACTGAAGCTTTCTTT.

This clone appeared a single time. The J gene is TRBJ1-2, the V gene TRBV3-1 (or the pseudogene TRBV3-2); D is uncertain. Deletions cut 0 bases from V and 6 bases from J, with 11 bases between. Germline V gene sequence: CDR1 LGHDT, CDR2 YNNKEL (reference sequence). The CDR3 consists of 14 residues. This CDR3 reads CASSQEGGTNGYTF. The CDR3 nucleotides are TGTGCCAGCAGCCAAGAAGGTGGAACAAATGGCTACACCTTC.

This rearrangement joins TRBV29-1 to TRBJ1-1; D gene uncertain. The CDR3 is made up of 11 amino acids. Trimming took off 4 bases at V and 3 bases at J, with 6 bases between the two ends. In germline, CDR1 is SQVTM, CDR2 ANQGSEA. The CDR3 DNA is TGCAGCGTTGTAGGAGACACTGAAGCTTTCTTT. Translated: CSVVGDTEAFF.

The chain recombines TRBV9 with TRBJ2-3, with 8 bases fitting TRBD2. V was pared by 4 bases and J by 9 bases, with 13 bases of the junction left unmatched. Germline loops: CDR1 SGDLS, CDR2 YYNGEE. The CDR3 covers 15 residues. CDR3 residues: CASSQGSGGLVTQYF. The CDR3 DNA reads TGTGCCAGCAGCCAGGGAAGCGGGGGCCTGGTGACGCAGTATTTT.

The rearrangement links TRBV10-1 to TRBJ2-7; 10 bases are shared with TRBD1. Trimming at V came to 2 bases and at J to 6 bases, leaving 7 bases not matched to a gene. Germline V lookup: CDR1 WNHNN, CDR2 SYGVQD (reference sequence). The CDR3 totals 15 residues. The CDR3, as DNA: TGCGCCAGCAGTGAGCCCCGGACAGGGGGGTTCGAGCAGTACTTC. Translating it yields CASSEPRTGGFEQYF.

The V gene is TRBV5-6, the J gene TRBJ2-2; 8 bases fit TRBD2. The germline gives CDR1 SGHDT, CDR2 YYEEEE. There are 17 residues in the CDR3. The V and J ends lost 5 bases and 6 bases, in that order; junction bases with no gene match: 15. CDR3 loop: CASSDPYRTSRAGELFF. CDR3 DNA: TGTGCCAGCAGTGACCCTTATCGGACTAGCAGGGCCGGGGAGCTGTTTTTT.

The gene calls are TRBV11-2 and TRBJ2-3; D not resolved. With 1 base removed from V and 5 bases from J, the gap between germline ends came to 4 bases. Germline V lookup: CDR1 SGHAT, CDR2 FQNNGV. The CDR3 covers 12 residues. The CDR3 DNA is TGTGCCAGCAGCTTAGTAAAAGATACGCAGTATTTT. It translates to CASSLVKDTQYF.

The chain has TRBV28 and TRBJ1-1, with D possibly TRBD1 on 6 matching bases. Looked up from germline, CDR1 is MDHEN and CDR2 is SYDVKM. Trimming shortened V by 3 bases and J by 0 bases, and 11 bases separated the two germline ends. There are 15 residues in the CDR3. CDR3 bases: TGTGCCAGCAGTTTGGGGGGCCCCTTGAACACTGAAGCTTTCTTT. This sequence encodes CASSLGGPLNTEAFF.

CDR3 DNA sequence: TGTGCCAGCAGTTTAAGGCAGCCTGGAGGTGAAAAACTGTTTTTT. This encodes CASSLRQPGGEKLFF. The chain joins TRBV28 to TRBJ1-4; no clear D gene. In germline, CDR1 is MDHEN, CDR2 SYDVKM. The V end was cut by 2 bases, the J end by 7 bases, with 14 bases between. The CDR3 contains 15 residues.

The rearrangement joins TRBV2 to TRBJ1-2, with a tentative D call TRBD1 (5 bases). V dropped 7 bases and J dropped 0 bases, with 12 bases sitting between them. Germline V gene sequence: CDR1 SNHLY, CDR2 FYNNEI. The CDR3 is 14 amino acids. The CDR3 is CASKRQPTNYGYTF. The CDR3 DNA reads as TGTGCCAGCAAGAGACAGCCTACTAACTATGGCTACACCTTC.

This chain links TRBV3-1 (or the pseudogene TRBV3-2) with TRBJ1-5; possible D gene TRBD1, 5 bases. The germline V gene encodes CDR1 LGHDT and CDR2 YNNKEL (reference sequence). This CDR3 has 13 amino acids. Trimming took off 3 bases at V and 7 bases at J, with 10 bases between the two ends. The CDR3 spells CASSQLGVQPQHF. DNA of the CDR3: TGTGCCAGCAGCCAGTTGGGGGTCCAGCCCCAGCATTTT.

The chain employs TRBV6-6 and TRBJ1-2; TRBD1 agrees at 8 bases. The V and J ends lost 5 bases and 4 bases, in that order; junction bases with no gene match: 12. Germline V gene sequence: CDR1 MNHNY, CDR2 SVGAGI (reference sequence). The CDR3 consists of 16 residues. CDR3 loop: CASSRGTGQGSYGYTF. DNA for the CDR3: TGTGCCAGCAGTCGAGGAACAGGACAGGGCAGCTATGGCTACACCTTC.

This clone was picked up a small number of times. The V gene is TRBV5-1, the J gene TRBJ1-5; weak D call: TRBD1 (6 bases). Germline CDR1 and CDR2: SGHRS and YFSETQ. The CDR3 has 14 amino acids. Trimming left V 3 bases short and J 7 bases short, with 14 bases between. CDR3 in amino acids: CASSYDSGEQPQHF. The CDR3 coding sequence is TGCGCCAGCAGCTACGACTCAGGGGAACAGCCCCAGCATTTT.

V gene TRBV12-5 combines with J gene TRBJ1-4; TRBD1 might be the D (5 bases). There are 16 residues in the CDR3. The ends were cut back, 0 bases at V and 7 bases at J, with 15 bases in the middle. Per the germline V gene, CDR1 is LGHNT and CDR2 is FRNRAP. CDR3 sequence (DNA): TGTGCTAGTGGTTTGGTTCCGGGGGGGTTCGGTGAAAAACTGTTTTTT. Residues: CASGLVPGGFGEKLFF.

The chain carries TRBV7-9 and TRBJ1-2, with 9 bases that match TRBD1. The germline V gene encodes CDR1 SEHNR and CDR2 FQNEAQ (reference sequence). With V trimmed by 6 bases and J by 3 bases, 5 bases remained unmatched. CDR3 length equals 14 residues. The CDR3 here is CASRHRDRDYGYTF. As DNA, the CDR3 is TGTGCCAGCAGGCACAGGGACAGGGACTATGGCTACACCTTC.

V usage is TRBV3-1 (or the pseudogene TRBV3-2) and J usage is TRBJ2-7; 7 positions agree with TRBD2. The CDR3 has 14 residues. The germline gives CDR1 LGHDT, CDR2 YNNKEL (reference sequence). V shed 1 base, J shed 6 bases, and the junction held 6 bases outside the gene matches. The CDR3 region has the DNA TGTGCCAGCAGCCAAGGGGGATTAGCGGGCGAGCAGTACTTC. It is translated as CASSQGGLAGEQYF.

V usage is TRBV12-3 or TRBV12-4 and J usage is TRBJ2-1; TRBD2 agrees at 9 bases. This CDR3 is 13 amino acids long. V shed 6 bases and J 5 bases; nucleotides not matched to a gene: 2. The CDR3 nucleotides read TGTGCCAGCAGGCTAGCGGGAAACAATGAGCAGTTCTTC. Translating gives CASRLAGNNEQFF.

This sequence joins TRBV6-1 and TRBJ1-5; 7 nucleotides match TRBD1. V was clipped by 2 bases and J by 6 bases; unmatched bases: 7. In germline, CDR1 is MNHNS, CDR2 SASEGT. The CDR3 has 15 amino acids. The CDR3 protein is CASSENPGGGQPQHF. The CDR3 coding sequence is TGTGCCAGCAGTGAAAACCCAGGGGGAGGTCAGCCCCAGCATTTT.

The V gene is TRBV5-8, the J gene TRBJ2-2; D perhaps matches TRBD2 (5 bases). The V end was cut by 0 bases, the J end by 1 base, with 7 bases between. The length of the CDR3 is 15 residues. From germline, CDR1 is SGHTS and CDR2 YDEGEE. CDR3 loop: CASSLARGNTGELFF. In nucleotides, the CDR3 is TGTGCCAGCAGCTTGGCCCGGGGGAACACCGGGGAGCTGTTTTTT.

The chain links TRBV5-1 to TRBJ2-5; the D gene is possibly TRBD2 (6 bases). The CDR3 runs to 16 residues. V was shortened by 0 bases and J by 2 bases, with 14 bases between the two germline ends. Germline V lookup: CDR1 SGHRS, CDR2 YFSETQ. In DNA form, the CDR3 reads TGCGCCAGCAGCTTGGCTTATACGGCGGGACAAGAGACCCAGTACTTC. Its protein is CASSLAYTAGQETQYF. Supplemented by reference TRBV5-1 and TRBJ2-5, the full variable domain reads KAGVTQTPRYLIKTRGQQVTLSCSPISGHRSVSWYQQTPGQGLQFLFEYFSETQRNKGNFPGRFSGRQFSNSRSEMNVSTLELGDSALYLCASSLAYTAGQETQYFGPGTRLLVL.